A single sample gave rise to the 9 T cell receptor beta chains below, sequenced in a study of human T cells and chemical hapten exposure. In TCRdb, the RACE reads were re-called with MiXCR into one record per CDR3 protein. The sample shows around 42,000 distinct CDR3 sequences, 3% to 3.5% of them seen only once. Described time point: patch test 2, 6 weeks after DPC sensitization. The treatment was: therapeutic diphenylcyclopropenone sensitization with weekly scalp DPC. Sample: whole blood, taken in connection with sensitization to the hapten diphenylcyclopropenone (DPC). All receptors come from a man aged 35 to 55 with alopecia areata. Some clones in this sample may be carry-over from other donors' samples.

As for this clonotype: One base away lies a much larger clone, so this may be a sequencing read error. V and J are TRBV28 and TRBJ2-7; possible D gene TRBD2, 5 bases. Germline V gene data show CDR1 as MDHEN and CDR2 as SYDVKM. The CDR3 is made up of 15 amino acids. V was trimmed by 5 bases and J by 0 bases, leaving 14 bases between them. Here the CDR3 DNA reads TGTGCCAGCAGTCCCGAAGGACTTTTCTCCTACGAGCAGTACTTC. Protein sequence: CASSPEGLFSYEQYF.

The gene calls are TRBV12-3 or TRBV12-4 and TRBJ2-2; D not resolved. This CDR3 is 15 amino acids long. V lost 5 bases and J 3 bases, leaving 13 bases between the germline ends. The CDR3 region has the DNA TGTGCCAGCAGTCTTGGACGGACCGACACCGGGGAGCTGTTTTTT. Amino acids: CASSLGRTDTGELFF.

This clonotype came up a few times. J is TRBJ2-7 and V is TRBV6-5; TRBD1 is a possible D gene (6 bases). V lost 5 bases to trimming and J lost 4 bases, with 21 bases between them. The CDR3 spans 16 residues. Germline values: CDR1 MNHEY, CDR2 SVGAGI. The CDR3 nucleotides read TGTGCCAGCAGTACTCGGCGGACAGCCTATCAATACGAGCAGTACTTC. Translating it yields CASSTRRTAYQYEQYF.

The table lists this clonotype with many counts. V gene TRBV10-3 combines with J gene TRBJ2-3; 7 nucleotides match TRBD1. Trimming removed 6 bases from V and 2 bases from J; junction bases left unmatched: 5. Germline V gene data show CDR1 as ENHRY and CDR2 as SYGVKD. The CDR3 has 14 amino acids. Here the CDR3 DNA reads TGTGCCATCAGGCAACAGGGGTCCACAGATACGCAGTATTTT. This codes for CAIRQQGSTDTQYF.

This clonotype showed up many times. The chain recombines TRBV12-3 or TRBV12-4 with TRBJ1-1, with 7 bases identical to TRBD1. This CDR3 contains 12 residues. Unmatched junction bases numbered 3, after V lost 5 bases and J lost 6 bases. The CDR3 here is CASSRTGPEAFF. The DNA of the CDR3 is TGTGCCAGCAGTAGGACAGGTCCTGAAGCTTTCTTT.

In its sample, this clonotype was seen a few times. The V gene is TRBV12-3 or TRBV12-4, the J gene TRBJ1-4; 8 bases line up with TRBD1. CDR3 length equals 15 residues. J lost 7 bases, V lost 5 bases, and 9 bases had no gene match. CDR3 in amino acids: CASSPAADRVEKLFF. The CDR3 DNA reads TGTGCCAGCAGTCCTGCAGCGGACAGGGTTGAAAAACTGTTTTTT.

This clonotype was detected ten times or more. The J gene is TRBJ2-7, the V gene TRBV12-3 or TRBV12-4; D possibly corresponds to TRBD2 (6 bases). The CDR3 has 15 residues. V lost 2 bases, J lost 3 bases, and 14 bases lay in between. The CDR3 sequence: CASSLRQAGYYEQYF. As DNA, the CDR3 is TGTGCCAGCAGTTTAAGGCAGGCGGGGTACTACGAGCAGTACTTC.

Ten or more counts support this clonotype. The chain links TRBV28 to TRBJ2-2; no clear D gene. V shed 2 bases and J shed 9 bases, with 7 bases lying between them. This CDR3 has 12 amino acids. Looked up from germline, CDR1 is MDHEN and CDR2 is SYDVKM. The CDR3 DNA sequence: TGTGCCAGCAGTTTAGGTGCAAGGGAGCTGTTTTTT. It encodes CASSLGARELFF. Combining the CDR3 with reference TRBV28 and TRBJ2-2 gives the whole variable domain DVKVTQSSRYLVKRTGEKVFLECVQDMDHENMFWYRQDPGLGLRLIYFSYDVKMKEKGDIPEGYSVSREKKERFSLILESASTNQTSMYLCASSLGARELFFGEGSRLTVL.

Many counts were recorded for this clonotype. The CDR3 region is CASSEAGGSWGQPQHF. In nucleotides, the CDR3 is TGTGCCAGCAGTGAAGCAGGGGGGAGCTGGGGTCAGCCCCAGCATTTT. This chain joins TRBV6-1 and TRBJ1-5; possible D gene TRBD1, 6 bases. CDR1 and CDR2 from the germline V gene are MNHNS and SASEGT. The V gene lost 0 bases and the J gene lost 6 bases, with 15 bases spanning the gap. This CDR3 is built from 16 residues.